This entry lists 17 T cell receptor beta chains sequenced from one sample in a study of human T cells and chemical hapten exposure. The time point here: patch test 3, about 24 weeks after DPC sensitization. The treatment is: therapeutic diphenylcyclopropenone sensitization with weekly scalp DPC. Via MiXCR, TCRdb re-called the RACE reads, giving one row per CDR3 protein. Of more than 85,000 distinct CDR3 sequences detected, approximately 36% appear once; the ten largest clones hold roughly 2.7%. The specimen was whole blood, collected in connection with sensitization to the hapten diphenylcyclopropenone (DPC). These receptors came from a middle-aged man with alopecia areata. Some clones in this sample may be carry-over from other donors' samples.

V gene TRBV7-2 combines with J gene TRBJ2-1; D unclear. V gave up 0 bases and J gave up 1 base, with 13 bases separating them. The CDR3 has 17 residues. Per the germline V gene, CDR1 is SGHTA and CDR2 is FQGNSA. This CDR3 is CASSLAWRSSSYNEQFF. DNA for the CDR3: TGTGCCAGCAGCTTAGCGTGGAGATCGAGTTCCTACAATGAGCAGTTCTTC.

The V and J genes are TRBV6-5 and TRBJ2-3; D uncertain. The ends were cut back, 4 bases at V and 2 bases at J, with 13 bases in the middle. CDR1 and CDR2 from the germline V gene are MNHEY and SVGAGI. The CDR3 runs to 15 residues. The DNA for the CDR3 is TGTGCCAGCAGTTCCCTGGACGGCTACACAGATACGCAGTATTTT. It is translated as CASSSLDGYTDTQYF.

This clonotype was counted only a few times. This chain links TRBV7-6 with TRBJ1-3, with a tentative D call TRBD1 (5 bases). This CDR3 has 14 amino acids. CDR1 is SGHVS, CDR2 FNYEAQ, per germline. The V end lost 3 bases, the J end lost 3 bases, and 9 bases lay between the germline ends. CDR3 in DNA: TGTGCCAGCAGCTTGACAGTCCATGGAAACACCATATATTTT. Its translation is CASSLTVHGNTIYF.

This clonotype was observed a few times. V is TRBV4-3 and J is TRBJ2-1; tentative D call: TRBD1 (5 bases). Germline loops: CDR1 LGHNA, CDR2 YSLEER. The V end lost 3 bases, the J end lost 6 bases, and 15 bases lay between the germline ends. This CDR3 region has 15 residues. The CDR3, as DNA: TGCGCCAGCAGCCAGTACAGGACCTCCGCCAATGAGCAGTTCTTC. It specifies CASSQYRTSANEQFF.

The chain uses TRBV12-3 or TRBV12-4 and TRBJ2-1; 9 bases agree with TRBD2. The CDR3 spans 16 residues. The trim removed 8 bases at V and 2 bases at J, leaving 10 bases unmatched. This CDR3 is CASAFRIAGAYNEQFF. The CDR3 nucleotides are TGTGCCAGCGCATTCCGTATAGCGGGAGCCTACAATGAGCAGTTCTTC.

The chain carries TRBV27 and TRBJ2-7; possibly TRBD1 for D (5 bases). The ends were cut back, 5 bases at V and 1 base at J, with 15 bases in the middle. The CDR3 totals 15 residues. In germline, CDR1 is MNHEY, CDR2 SMNVEV (reference sequence). CDR3 amino acids: CASSQRQFGSYEQYF. CDR3 bases: TGTGCCAGCAGTCAACGACAGTTTGGTTCCTACGAGCAGTACTTC.

This sequence joins TRBV6-5 and TRBJ2-3; TRBD2 matches at 10 bases. This CDR3 is 16 amino acids long. V dropped 4 bases and J dropped 1; count of bases not matched to a gene: 5. Germline CDR1 MNHEY, CDR2 SVGAGI. CDR3 sequence: CASSSSGRAGTDTQYF. The CDR3, as DNA: TGTGCCAGCAGTTCCAGCGGGAGGGCGGGCACAGATACGCAGTATTTT.

The chain employs TRBV9 and TRBJ2-1, with 7 nucleotides matching TRBD2. CDR3 length equals 14 residues. Per the germline V gene, CDR1 is SGDLS and CDR2 is YYNGEE. V gave up 3 bases and J gave up 9 bases; unmatched junction bases: 9. CDR3 sequence (DNA): TGTGCCAGCAGCGAAGGACTAGTGCGCGGTGAGCAGTTCTTC. It encodes CASSEGLVRGEQFF.

A single count supports this clonotype. Germline and junction disagree at one end, which may indicate a read error. The DNA for the CDR3 is TGTGCCAGCAGCCCCTTAGCGGGAAGCTCCCACGAGCAGTACTTC. Translation gives CASSPLAGSSHEQYF. The chain recombines TRBV14 with TRBJ2-7; 8 bases are shared with TRBD2. CDR1 and CDR2 from the germline V gene are SGHDN and FVKESK. The CDR3 is made up of 15 amino acids.

The chain is built from TRBV6-2 or TRBV6-3 and TRBJ2-7; TRBD2 agrees at 8 bases. V lost 4 bases, J lost 5 bases, and 10 bases stayed unmatched. In germline, CDR1 is MNHEY, CDR2 SVGEGT. This CDR3 is 15 amino acids long. The CDR3 DNA reads as TGTGCCAGCAGTTCCTCGGGGAGCGGGAGTCACGAGCAGTACGTC. Translation: CASSSSGSGSHEQYV.

V gene TRBV5-6 combines with J gene TRBJ2-1; possibly TRBD1 or TRBD2 for D (5 bases each). The V end lost 4 bases, the J end lost 4 bases, and 15 bases lay between the germline ends. The CDR3 extends over 15 amino acids. Per the germline V gene, CDR1 is SGHDT and CDR2 is YYEEEE. The CDR3 region is CASSHGGTGYNEQFF. In DNA form, the CDR3 reads TGTGCCAGCAGCCACGGTGGGACGGGTTACAATGAGCAGTTCTTC. The full variable domain, its missing parts supplied by reference TRBV5-6 and TRBJ2-1, is DAGVTQSPTHLIKTRGQQVTLRCSPKSGHDTVSWYQQALGQGPQFIFQYYEEEERQRGNFPDRFSGHQFPNYSSELNVNALLLGDSALYLCASSHGGTGYNEQFFGPGTRLTVL.

The rearrangement joins TRBV29-1 to TRBJ2-7; D is unresolved. The germline V gene has CDR1 SQVTM and CDR2 ANQGSEA. The CDR3 has 10 residues. With 5 bases removed from V and 2 bases from J, the gap between germline ends came to 4 bases. In DNA, the CDR3 is TGCAGCGTTCGTCCCTACGAGCAGTACGTC. Amino acids: CSVRPYEQYV.

V gene TRBV29-1 combines with J gene TRBJ2-5; D gene ambiguous. The CDR3 length is 12 residues. With 7 bases removed from V and 5 bases from J, the gap between germline ends came to 14 bases. Germline CDR1 is SQVTM and CDR2 is ANQGSEA. This CDR3 is CSAARYSETQYF. The CDR3 DNA is TGCAGCGCCGCGCGGTATTCGGAGACCCAGTACTTC.

This clonotype was counted a few times. The V gene is TRBV20-1, the J gene TRBJ1-2; 7 positions match TRBD1. The ends lost 8 bases at V and 6 bases at J; junction bases unmatched: 3. Per the germline V gene, CDR1 is DFQATT and CDR2 is SNEGSKA (reference sequence). This CDR3 spans 10 amino acids. The CDR3 DNA is TGCAGTACAGGGGAGCATGGCTACACCTTC. Translated: CSTGEHGYTF.

The rearrangement uses TRBV20-1 and TRBJ2-5, with TRBD1 matching 9 bases. After removal of 5 bases from V and 7 bases from J, the junction contained 17 bases not matched to a gene. CDR3 size: 16 residues. CDR1 DFQATT and CDR2 SNEGSKA come from the germline V gene (reference sequence). The CDR3 DNA is TGCAGTGCTTCAGCCCCCACAGGGGGCCTCCTTATGACCCAGTACTTC. It encodes CSASAPTGGLLMTQYF.

This clonotype was seen just once. This chain uses TRBV12-3 or TRBV12-4 with TRBJ2-1; D gene ambiguous. This CDR3 region has 15 residues. The germline V and J ends were trimmed by 5 bases and 0 bases, with 11 bases remaining between them. CDR3 amino acids: CASSSATSSYNEQFF. In nucleotides, the CDR3 is TGTGCCAGCAGTAGCGCCACCAGCTCCTACAATGAGCAGTTCTTC.

This clonotype was counted between two and nine times. The V and J genes are TRBV7-9 and TRBJ2-1; 8 positions agree with TRBD2. The V gene's germline CDR1 is SEHNR and CDR2 FQNEAQ (reference sequence). V was pared by 6 bases and J by 5 bases, with 15 bases of the junction left unmatched. This CDR3 is built from 17 residues. The CDR3 loop reads CASSLTGGPRLNNEQFF. CDR3 in DNA: TGTGCCAGCAGTCTAACGGGAGGGCCTAGATTGAACAATGAGCAGTTCTTC.